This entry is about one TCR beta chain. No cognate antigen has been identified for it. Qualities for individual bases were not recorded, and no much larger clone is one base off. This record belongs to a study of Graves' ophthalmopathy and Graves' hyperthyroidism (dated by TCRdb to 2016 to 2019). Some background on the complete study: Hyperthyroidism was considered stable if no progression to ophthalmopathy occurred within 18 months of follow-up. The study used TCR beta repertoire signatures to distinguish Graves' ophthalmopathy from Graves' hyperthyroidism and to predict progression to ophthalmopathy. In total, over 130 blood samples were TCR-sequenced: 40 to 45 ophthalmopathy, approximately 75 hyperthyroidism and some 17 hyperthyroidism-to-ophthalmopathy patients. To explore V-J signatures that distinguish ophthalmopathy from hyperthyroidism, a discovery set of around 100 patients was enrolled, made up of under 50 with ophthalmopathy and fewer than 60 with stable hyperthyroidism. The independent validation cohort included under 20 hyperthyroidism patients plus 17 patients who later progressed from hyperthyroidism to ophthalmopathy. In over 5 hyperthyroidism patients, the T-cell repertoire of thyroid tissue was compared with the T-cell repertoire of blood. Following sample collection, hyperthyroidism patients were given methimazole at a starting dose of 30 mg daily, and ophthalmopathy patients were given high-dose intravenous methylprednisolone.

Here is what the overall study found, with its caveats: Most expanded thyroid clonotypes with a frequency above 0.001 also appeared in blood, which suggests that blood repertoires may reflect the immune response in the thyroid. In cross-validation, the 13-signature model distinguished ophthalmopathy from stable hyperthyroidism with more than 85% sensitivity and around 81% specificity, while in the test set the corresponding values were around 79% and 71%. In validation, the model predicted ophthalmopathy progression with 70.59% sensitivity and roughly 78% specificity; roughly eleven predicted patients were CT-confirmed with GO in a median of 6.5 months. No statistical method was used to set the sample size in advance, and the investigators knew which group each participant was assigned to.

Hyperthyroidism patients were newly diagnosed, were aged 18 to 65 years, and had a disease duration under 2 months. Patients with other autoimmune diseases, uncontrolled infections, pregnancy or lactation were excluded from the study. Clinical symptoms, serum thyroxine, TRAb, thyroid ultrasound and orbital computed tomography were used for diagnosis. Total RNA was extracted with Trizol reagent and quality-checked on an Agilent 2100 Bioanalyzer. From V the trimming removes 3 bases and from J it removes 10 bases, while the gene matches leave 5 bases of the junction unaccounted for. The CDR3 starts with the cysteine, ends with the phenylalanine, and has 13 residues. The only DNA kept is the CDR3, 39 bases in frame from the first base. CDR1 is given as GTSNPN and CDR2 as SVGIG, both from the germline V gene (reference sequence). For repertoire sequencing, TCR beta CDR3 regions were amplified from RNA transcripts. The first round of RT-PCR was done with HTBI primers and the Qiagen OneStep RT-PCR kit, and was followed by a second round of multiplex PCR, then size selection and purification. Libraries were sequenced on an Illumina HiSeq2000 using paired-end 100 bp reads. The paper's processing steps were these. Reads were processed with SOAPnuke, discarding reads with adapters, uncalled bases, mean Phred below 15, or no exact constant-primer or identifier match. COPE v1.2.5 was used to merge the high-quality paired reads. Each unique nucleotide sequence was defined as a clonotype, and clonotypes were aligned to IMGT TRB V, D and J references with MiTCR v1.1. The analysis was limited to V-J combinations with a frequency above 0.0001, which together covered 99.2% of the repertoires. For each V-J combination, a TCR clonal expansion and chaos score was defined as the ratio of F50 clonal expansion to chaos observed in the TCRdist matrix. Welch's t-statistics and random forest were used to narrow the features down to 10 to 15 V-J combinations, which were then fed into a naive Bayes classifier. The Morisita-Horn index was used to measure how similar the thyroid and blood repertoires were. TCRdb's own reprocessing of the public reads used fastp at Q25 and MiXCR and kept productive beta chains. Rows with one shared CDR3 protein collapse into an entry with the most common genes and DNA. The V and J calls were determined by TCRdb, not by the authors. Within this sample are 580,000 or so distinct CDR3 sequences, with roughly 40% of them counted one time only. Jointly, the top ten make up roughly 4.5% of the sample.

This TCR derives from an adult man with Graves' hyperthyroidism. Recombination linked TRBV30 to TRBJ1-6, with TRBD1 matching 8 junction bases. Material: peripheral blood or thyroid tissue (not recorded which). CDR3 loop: CAWRLGQASPLHF. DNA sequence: TGTGCCTGGAGACTGGGACAGGCCTCACCCCTCCACTTT.